The rows below give T cell receptor beta chains drawn from one sample of a study of beta chain features in type 1 diabetes. Using immunoSEQ multiplex PCR, the repertoire was profiled, and TCRdb retains in-frame clones only, with some absent. The sample carries 600,000 to 700,000 clones, around an eighth recorded once. Source material: naive CD4+ T cells from blood. The origin of the receptors is a man aged 25-45 years with type 1 diabetes. Each CDR3 is given with its conserved first and last residue. Each record gives: J gene, V gene, clone size, CDR3 length, CDR3 protein. A row's size may be missing; if present it is once, few, many or a size class.

>TRBJ1-1|TRBV18|NA|15
CASSSRQGPNTEAFF
>TRBJ2-5|TRBV9|few|16
CASSVGDRRVWETQYF
>TRBJ2-5|TRBV29-1|few|14
CSVGGTGEGETQYF
>TRBJ1-2|TRBV4-3|few|14
CASSQEQGRYGYTF
>TRBJ2-7|TRBV5-1|few|15
CASSLVDSTRNEQYF
>TRBJ2-5|TRBV18|NA|12
CASSPVKETQYF
>TRBJ2-7|TRBV5-6|few|11
CASSLGQRTYF
>TRBJ2-2|TRBV29-1|NA|12
CSVGQTLGELFF
>TRBJ2-3|TRBV7-2|NA|15
CASSRGRGEADTQYF
>TRBJ1-5|TRBV27|once|14
CASRSGRDDQPQHF
>TRBJ2-7|TRBV14|NA|13
CASSPGGTYEQYF
>TRBJ2-5|TRBV7-7|NA|15
CASSKGTSYQETQYF
>TRBJ2-2|TRBV5-1|few|15
CASSLVQGSTGELFF
>TRBJ1-2|TRBV25-1|few|15
CASSGTGTGNYGYTF
>TRBJ1-6|TRBV30|NA|14
CAWSVWDRDSPLHF
>TRBJ1-1|TRBV19|few|12
CASKDRDTEAFF
>TRBJ2-5|TRBV7-9|few|14
CASSSDAGGETQYF
>TRBJ2-5|TRBV5-1|NA|14
CASSDQRGGETQYF
>TRBJ2-5|TRBV27|few|16
CASSRDRGLGEETQYF
>TRBJ2-5|TRBV7-8|few|15
CASSLPGSRQETQYF
>TRBJ2-7|TRBV6-6|NA|16
CASSGSGQGISLEQYF
>TRBJ1-2|TRBV30|NA|14
CAWTFGGANYGYTF
>TRBJ2-3|TRBV7-2|NA|16
CASSRQGAGRTDTQYF
>TRBJ1-4|TRBV28|few|14
CASSPGTLNEKLFF
>TRBJ1-5|TRBV29-1|few|17
CSVEEDRALDSNQPQHF
>TRBJ1-2|TRBV6-6|NA|16
CASRSVGQGHNYGYTF
>TRBJ1-5|TRBV10-3|few|12
CAISGESQPQHF
>TRBJ2-1|TRBV20-1|NA|11
CSARDSGEQFF
>TRBJ2-5|TRBV9|NA|15
CASSVRSGLVETQYF
>TRBJ2-7|TRBV25-1|NA|13
CASRQGSTYEQYF
>TRBJ1-6|TRBV7-6|few|17
CASSLANRDAYNSPLHF
>TRBJ1-2|TRBV4-3|few|14
CASSRSGENYGYTF
>TRBJ2-1|TRBV7-9|few|10
CASSTGEQFF
>TRBJ2-7|TRBV29-1|few|12
CSARGGSYEQYF